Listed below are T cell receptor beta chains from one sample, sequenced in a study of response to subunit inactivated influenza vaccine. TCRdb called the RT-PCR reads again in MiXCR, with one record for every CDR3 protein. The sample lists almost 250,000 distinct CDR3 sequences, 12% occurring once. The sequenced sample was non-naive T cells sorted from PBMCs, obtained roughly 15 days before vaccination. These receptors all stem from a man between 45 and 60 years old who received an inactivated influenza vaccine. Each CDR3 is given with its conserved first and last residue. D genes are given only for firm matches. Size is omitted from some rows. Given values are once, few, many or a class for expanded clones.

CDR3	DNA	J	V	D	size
CASSQEAVAGGETQYF	TGTGCCAGCAGCCAAGAGGCAGTTGCGGGTGGAGAGACCCAGTACTTC	TRBJ2-5	TRBV4-2	.	few
CASSLLQGIAGELFF	TGCGCCAGCAGCTTGCTACAGGGGATCGCCGGGGAGCTGTTTTTT	TRBJ2-2	TRBV5-1	TRBD1	few
CASSYRSGYNSPLHF	TGTGCCAGCAGTTATCGTAGTGGCTATAATTCACCCCTCCACTTT	TRBJ1-6	TRBV6-5	.	.
CASSLMGAETQYF	TGTGCCAGCAGCTTGATGGGGGCTGAGACCCAGTACTTC	TRBJ2-5	TRBV7-9	.	few
CASSGTTGTAETQYF	TGCGCCAGCAGCGGAACAACAGGGACCGCAGAGACCCAGTACTTC	TRBJ2-5	TRBV5-1	.	few
CASSLGQAQYEQYF	TGCGCCAGCAGCCTAGGACAGGCACAATACGAGCAGTACTTC	TRBJ2-7	TRBV5-1	TRBD1	few
CASSLADRGAGELFF	TGTGCCAGCAGCTTAGCGGACAGGGGCGCCGGGGAGCTGTTTTTT	TRBJ2-2	TRBV7-8	TRBD1	.
CASSLVRAGETKNIQYF	TGTGCCAGCAGCTTAGTTCGGGCAGGGGAAACCAAAAACATTCAGTACTTC	TRBJ2-4	TRBV7-8	.	.
CASTLRGTTGANVLTF	TGTGCCAGCACCCTTCGAGGGACCACTGGGGCCAACGTCCTGACTTTC	TRBJ2-6	TRBV19	.	few
CSARGTGGDQPQHF	TGCAGTGCTAGAGGGACAGGGGGCGATCAGCCCCAGCATTTT	TRBJ1-5	TRBV20-1	TRBD1	many
CASSQEAGVRVSDTGELFF	TGTGCCAGCAGCCAAGAGGCGGGAGTTCGCGTCTCGGACACCGGGGAGCTGTTTTTT	TRBJ2-2	TRBV3-1	TRBD2	.
CASSFRPQPQHF	TGTGCCAGCAGTTTTCGGCCTCAGCCCCAGCATTTT	TRBJ1-5	TRBV12-3/TRBV12-4	.	many
CASRGGGGYNEQFF	TGTGCCAGCAGGGGAGGAGGGGGCTACAATGAGCAGTTCTTC	TRBJ2-1	TRBV25-1	.	.
CSVEGPGTGNTIYF	TGCAGCGTTGAAGGGCCAGGGACTGGAAACACCATATATTTT	TRBJ1-3	TRBV29-1	.	few
CASLLNKNTEAFF	TGTGCCAGCCTACTAAACAAGAACACTGAAGCTTTCTTT	TRBJ1-1	TRBV18	.	few
CASSLGGQGQETQYF	TGTGCCAGCAGCTTGGGGGGACAGGGGCAAGAGACCCAGTACTTC	TRBJ2-5	TRBV5-6	TRBD1	.
CASTPAGGPNEQFF	TGTGCCAGCACACCAGCGGGGGGCCCCAATGAGCAGTTCTTC	TRBJ2-1	TRBV27	TRBD2	.
CASGNGARTQYF	TGTGCCAGCGGGAACGGAGCACGCACGCAGTATTTT	TRBJ2-3	TRBV7-2	.	.
CASSQDPLAGGGEQYF	TGTGCCAGCAGCCAAGATCCCCTAGCGGGAGGTGGCGAGCAGTACTTC	TRBJ2-7	TRBV4-2	TRBD2	few
CASSFGGPETQYF	TGTGCCAGCAGTTTTGGGGGGCCTGAGACCCAGTACTTC	TRBJ2-5	TRBV28	.	many
CASSLGLATNNEQFF	TGCGCCAGCAGCCTGGGACTAGCGACTAATAATGAGCAGTTCTTC	TRBJ2-1	TRBV4-3	TRBD2	many
CASSGGNGVNQPQHF	TGTGCCAGCAGTGGAGGGAATGGAGTCAATCAGCCCCAGCATTTT	TRBJ1-5	TRBV2	.	.
CASSQDKGRGSEKLFF	TGCGCCAGCAGCCAAGATAAAGGCAGGGGATCGGAAAAACTGTTTTTT	TRBJ1-4	TRBV4-3	.	few
CASSQAQSYEQYF	TGCGCCAGCAGCCAGGCGCAGTCCTACGAGCAGTACTTC	TRBJ2-7	TRBV5-1	.	.
CASRRQGGIVEQYF	TGTGCCAGCAGGCGACAGGGTGGGATTGTCGAGCAGTACTTC	TRBJ2-7	TRBV28	TRBD1	.
CASSPGRTPEAFF	TGTGCCAGCTCACCCGGCAGGACCCCTGAAGCTTTCTTT	TRBJ1-1	TRBV18	.	.
CASSLDTGTGTSKQYF	TGCGCCAGCAGCCTCGATACCGGGACAGGGACTTCCAAGCAGTACTTC	TRBJ2-7	TRBV4-3	TRBD1	few
CSARDPGASDEKLFF	TGCAGTGCTAGAGATCCGGGGGCGAGTGATGAAAAACTGTTTTTT	TRBJ1-4	TRBV20-1	.	.
CSARVLPGRDKNIQYF	TGCAGTGCTAGAGTTCTCCCGGGGCGAGACAAAAACATTCAGTACTTC	TRBJ2-4	TRBV20-1	.	.
CASSPSWGSIEQYF	TGTGCCAGCAGCCCTAGCTGGGGTAGTATTGAGCAGTACTTC	TRBJ2-7	TRBV7-2	.	.
CASSHSTGTDNQPQHF	TGCGCCAGCAGCCACTCGACAGGGACGGACAATCAGCCCCAGCATTTT	TRBJ1-5	TRBV4-1	TRBD1	few
CATSPGGLNRSPLHF	TGTGCCACCAGCCCCGGGGGGCTGAATAGATCACCCCTCCACTTT	TRBJ1-6	TRBV15	.	.
CASSQEGGTDTQYF	TGTGCCAGCAGCCAAGAGGGAGGGACAGATACGCAGTATTTT	TRBJ2-3	TRBV4-2	TRBD2	.
CASSLGGGPGDTQYF	TGTGCCAGCAGCTTAGGCGGGGGCCCGGGCGATACGCAGTATTTT	TRBJ2-3	TRBV7-2	.	many
CASSLTGAALETQYF	TGTGCCAGCAGCTTAACGGGAGCGGCGCTAGAGACCCAGTACTTC	TRBJ2-5	TRBV7-3	.	.
CSVAPLAGSQETQYF	TGCAGCGTTGCCCCGCTAGCGGGGAGCCAAGAGACCCAGTACTTC	TRBJ2-5	TRBV29-1	TRBD2	.
CASSLTPDKGNQPQHF	TGTGCCAGCAGCCTCACCCCAGACAAAGGCAATCAGCCCCAGCATTTT	TRBJ1-5	TRBV4-2	.	.
CASSTRDGPYEQYF	TGTGCCAGCAGCACCCGGGACGGCCCCTACGAGCAGTACTTC	TRBJ2-7	TRBV11-2	.	few
CASSLVWGASYNEQFF	TGCGCCAGCAGCTTGGTCTGGGGGGCCTCCTACAATGAGCAGTTCTTC	TRBJ2-1	TRBV5-1	.	many
CSVEVRETQYF	TGCAGCGTTGAAGTTCGAGAGACCCAGTACTTC	TRBJ2-5	TRBV29-1	.	few
CASSPSRGDRTNQPQHF	TGTGCCAGCAGCCCCTCCAGGGGGGACAGAACCAATCAGCCCCAGCATTTT	TRBJ1-5	TRBV7-2	TRBD1	many
CASSHIGQMGTDTQYF	TGTGCCAGCAGCCACATCGGACAGATGGGCACAGATACGCAGTATTTT	TRBJ2-3	TRBV3-1	.	.
CTISPGLVGVGTKNIQYF	TGTACCATCAGCCCGGGATTGGTTGGAGTTGGAACCAAAAACATTCAGTACTTC	TRBJ2-4	TRBV2	.	once
CASSPQAHQNEKLFF	TGTGCCAGCTCACCACAAGCCCACCAGAATGAAAAACTGTTTTTT	TRBJ1-4	TRBV18	.	.
CASSSQPSGSSYNEQFF	TGTGCCAGCAGCTCACAGCCTAGCGGGAGCTCCTACAATGAGCAGTTCTTC	TRBJ2-1	TRBV7-2	TRBD2	.
CASSQDRQGLAKNIQYF	TGTGCCAGCAGCCAAGATCGACAGGGGTTAGCCAAAAACATTCAGTACTTC	TRBJ2-4	TRBV4-2	TRBD1	few
CASSLALSGREGETQYF	TGTGCCAGCAGCTTGGCCCTTTCCGGGAGGGAGGGAGAGACCCAGTACTTC	TRBJ2-5	TRBV5-6	TRBD2	many
CASSIGTSRDTQYF	TGTGCCAGTAGTATTGGGACTAGCAGAGATACGCAGTATTTT	TRBJ2-3	TRBV19	TRBD2	.
CSVRPGTGRVASGRASSYLNEQFF	TGCAGCGTTCGTCCCGGGACAGGGAGGGTAGCTAGCGGGAGGGCTAGCTCCTACTTGAATGAGCAGTTCTTC	TRBJ2-1	TRBV29-1	TRBD2	.